What follows is one T cell receptor (beta chain) and its context. CDR3 length equals 15 residues. V trimming: 4 bases; J trimming: 4 bases; junction bases outside the gene matches: 7. Germline assignment: CDR1 SGDLS and CDR2 YYNGEE. The data are from a study of blood T cell repertoires in COVID-19. In the study overall: T cells, B-cell-depleted T cells, or PBMCs provided the cDNA or gDNA that served as material.

Data came from immunoSEQ multiplex PCR; TCRdb stores just in-frame clones and leaves some out. The sample lists approximately 250,000 clones; roughly 86% were seen once. The sequencing sample was made of peripheral blood. The V gene is TRBV9, the J gene TRBJ2-5; 10 positions agree with TRBD1. This receptor was identified in a man aged 35 to 55 with active or convalescent COVID-19. CDR3 nucleotide sequence: TGTGCCAGCAGCTTGGGGACAGGGGCATCAGAGACCCAGTACTTC. Residues: CASSLGTGASETQYF.